This T cell receptor (beta chain) is from a study of cytomegalovirus exposure and HLA in healthy donors. Findings of the study overall: An ancestry cluster, one associated with Asian ancestry, reportedly showed fewer N-insertions than the approximately 670-donor mean in a later analysis. Specificity for CMV antigens was confirmed in vitro for a few of the CMV-associated chains.

Regarding this clone: What it binds is unknown.

V lost 6 bases and J lost 6, with 12 bases in between. Germline lookup yields CDR1 SGHDT and CDR2 YYEEEE. This CDR3 is built from 13 residues. The PCR was carried out with 60 Vbeta primers and 13 Jbeta primers. Clones were sequenced by immunoSEQ multiplex PCR, and TCRdb holds only the in-frame ones, with some missing. The sample has about 250,000 clones; roughly 78% are singletons. Sequenced input: PBMCs. V is TRBV5-6 and J is TRBJ2-2; no reliable D call. This sequence originates from a boy aged 5-17 years in good health and CMV-seronegative. This CDR3 is CASMVLAAGELFF. DNA for the CDR3: TGTGCCAGCATGGTGCTGGCCGCCGGGGAGCTGTTTTTT.